Listed below are T cell receptor beta chains from one sample, sequenced in a study of T cell responses to AZD1222 COVID-19 vaccine. Libraries were prepared by immunoSEQ multiplex PCR; TCRdb keeps only in-frame clonotypes and omits some of them. The repertoire consists of over 95,000 clones, with 80% to 95% occurring once and the leading ten covering 4.5%. Here the sequenced sample was peripheral blood, taken on day 0 of AZD1222 vaccination. Receptors originate from an adult in good health. Both conserved end residues are part of each CDR3. The D gene is left open where the match is weak. Clone size is not always given. Where it is, it says once, few, many or a class for expanded clones.

CDR3nt	CDR3aa	d_gene	j_gene	v_gene	abundance
TGTGCCAGCAGCTTAACAGCGGGGCAAGACACTGAAGCTTTCTTT	CASSLTAGQDTEAFF	.	TRBJ1-1	TRBV7-3	once
TGTGCCAGTAGTACCGCCGGAAGGACAGGGGGCGATGGCTACACCTTC	CASSTAGRTGGDGYTF	TRBD1	TRBJ1-2	TRBV19	once
TGCGCCAGCAGCCAGTCGGCTAGCGGGTACAATGAGCAGTTCTTC	CASSQSASGYNEQFF	TRBD2	TRBJ2-1	TRBV4-1	.
TGTGCCAGCAGCCCGGGACTAACTAGCACAGATACGCAGTATTTT	CASSPGLTSTDTQYF	TRBD2	TRBJ2-3	TRBV7-9	.
TGTGCCAGCAGTTACTCGGCCGGGAGAGAAAAACTGTTTTTT	CASSYSAGREKLFF	.	TRBJ1-4	TRBV6-5	.
TGCAGTGCTAGTCAGGGGACTAGCGGGGGAAAAGAGACCCAGTACTTC	CSASQGTSGGKETQYF	TRBD2	TRBJ2-5	TRBV20-1	.
TGTGCCAGCAGCCCGGCAGTTACACAGGGGCAGCCCCAGCATTTT	CASSPAVTQGQPQHF	TRBD1	TRBJ1-5	TRBV3-1/TRBV3-2	.
TGTGCCGCCCACCGGCAGGGGAACTCTGGAAACACCATATATTTT	CAAHRQGNSGNTIYF	.	TRBJ1-3	TRBV28	.
TGCGCCAGCAGCCGCTCGGACACTGGAAACACCATATATTTT	CASSRSDTGNTIYF	.	TRBJ1-3	TRBV4-3	.
TGTGCCTGGAGTGTATCGCGGAGTCCTAGCTATGGCTACACCTTC	CAWSVSRSPSYGYTF	.	TRBJ1-2	TRBV30	.
TGCGCCAGCAGCTTGGTCATGAACACTGAAGCTTTCTTT	CASSLVMNTEAFF	.	TRBJ1-1	TRBV5-1	.
TGTGCCAGTACCCTGGACGAAGGGCCTGGAAACACCATATATTTT	CASTLDEGPGNTIYF	.	TRBJ1-3	TRBV19	.
TGTGCCAGCACTCCCTACCCGGGCAGTACCAACGTCCTGACTTTC	CASTPYPGSTNVLTF	.	TRBJ2-6	TRBV6-6	.
TGTGCCAGCAGCCCCTCCGGGACAGGGGGGAGCGAGCAGTACTTC	CASSPSGTGGSEQYF	TRBD1	TRBJ2-7	TRBV5-5	.
TGTGCCAGCAGCGCCCCGGGACCCTCACTCACAGATACGCAGTATTTT	CASSAPGPSLTDTQYF	.	TRBJ2-3	TRBV9	.
TGCGCCAGCAGCCAAGGGGACGGGGGATACGAGCAGTACTTC	CASSQGDGGYEQYF	.	TRBJ2-7	TRBV4-1	.
TGTGCCAGCAGCTATTACTTGCCCGGGACAGGGTCGGCAGATACGCAGTATTTT	CASSYYLPGTGSADTQYF	TRBD1	TRBJ2-3	TRBV7-7	.
TGTGCCAGCCGACCCCTGGACCTGAACACCGGGGAGCTGTTTTTT	CASRPLDLNTGELFF	.	TRBJ2-2	TRBV18	.
TGTGCCAGCAGTTTATCGTCCGGACGCGTAACCTACGAGCAGTACTTC	CASSLSSGRVTYEQYF	.	TRBJ2-7	TRBV27	.
TGTGCCAGCAGCTTATTTGGGACTAGCGGCCGGAATGAGCAGTTCTTC	CASSLFGTSGRNEQFF	TRBD2	TRBJ2-1	TRBV7-2	.
TGTGCCAGCAGCTTGGGCTTGTCAGGGGGCCTCAACCAGCCCCAGCATTTT	CASSLGLSGGLNQPQHF	TRBD1	TRBJ1-5	TRBV5-7	.
TGTGCCAGCAGCTCCGGTTCGGCCCAAGAGACCCAGTACTTC	CASSSGSAQETQYF	.	TRBJ2-5	TRBV6-5	.
TGTGCCAGCAGCAATACTCCAAGGCAGTCGGGTAGCTCCTACAATGAGCAGTTCTTC	CASSNTPRQSGSSYNEQFF	.	TRBJ2-1	TRBV27	.
TGTGCCAGCAGCTTAGACCTCAACGAGCAGTACTTC	CASSLDLNEQYF	.	TRBJ2-7	TRBV7-8	.
TGTGCCAGCAGCTCGACACCTAACACTGAAGCTTTCTTT	CASSSTPNTEAFF	.	TRBJ1-1	TRBV7-3	.
TGTGCCAGCAGCCCGGACTGGGGGGCTGAAAAACTGTTTTTT	CASSPDWGAEKLFF	.	TRBJ1-4	TRBV5-5	.
TGTGCCAGCAGCCCGCGGCCAGGGGCTCCCTACGAGCAGTACTTC	CASSPRPGAPYEQYF	.	TRBJ2-7	TRBV7-2	once